Each of the 24 T cell receptor beta chains below was sequenced from the same sample in a study of blood T cell repertoires in COVID-19. Sequencing used immunoSEQ multiplex PCR; TCRdb keeps in-frame clones, though not all of them. The sample carries roughly 200,000 clones, 75% to 95% recorded once. The sample comprised peripheral blood. Receptor source: a man aged 50-59 years with acute or convalescent COVID-19.

J is TRBJ2-5 and V is TRBV10-3; 7 bases map to TRBD1. CDR3 length equals 14 residues. With V trimmed by 6 bases and J by 5 bases, 9 bases remained unmatched. Germline-derived CDR1 and CDR2 are ENHRY and SYGVKD. CDR3 bases: TGTGCCATCAGCGGCCACAGGGGTAAGGAGACCCAGTACTTC. Protein product: CAISGHRGKETQYF.

The chain has TRBV7-2 and TRBJ2-3, with D unclear. Deletions cut 1 base from V and 12 bases from J, with 11 bases between. Germline V lookup: CDR1 SGHTA, CDR2 FQGNSA. The CDR3 loop spans 12 amino acids. The CDR3: CASSLVSPTQYF. CDR3 in DNA: TGTGCCAGCAGCTTAGTTTCGCCTACCCAGTATTTT.

The chain combines TRBV10-1 with TRBJ1-5; D gene uncertain. The CDR3 length is 21 residues. Germline lookup yields CDR1 WNHNN and CDR2 SYGVQD (reference sequence). Trimming removed 2 bases from V and 0 bases from J, with 26 bases in between. The CDR3 sequence is CASSETPPRLIRVYSNQPQHF. CDR3 coding DNA: TGCGCCAGCAGTGAGACTCCCCCCAGACTGATCCGAGTATATAGCAATCAGCCCCAGCATTTT.

J is TRBJ2-3 and V is TRBV9; 8 bases are shared with TRBD2. Germline values: CDR1 SGDLS, CDR2 YYNGEE. The CDR3 is 16 residues long. After removal of 0 bases from V and 3 bases from J, the junction contained 6 bases not matched to a gene. CDR3 sequence: CASSVAPLADTDTQYF. The CDR3, as DNA: TGTGCCAGCAGCGTAGCCCCACTAGCGGATACAGATACGCAGTATTTT.

The chain couples TRBV4-2 to TRBJ1-2, with D unclear. Trimming removed 2 bases at V and 1 base at J, with 11 bases between. Germline loops: CDR1 LGHNA, CDR2 YNFKEQ. The CDR3 runs 15 residues. CDR3 amino acids: CASSQRRRVNYGYTF. The CDR3 region has the DNA TGTGCCAGCAGCCAACGCCGACGGGTTAACTATGGCTACACCTTC.

This rearrangement joins TRBV3-1 (or the pseudogene TRBV3-2) to TRBJ2-2; 14 nucleotides agree with TRBD2. CDR3 length equals 18 residues. In germline, CDR1 is LGHDT, CDR2 YNNKEL (reference sequence). With 4 bases clipped from V and 6 bases from J, the junction kept 10 bases outside the gene matches. CDR3 sequence: CASSLGTSGGIFPGELFF. DNA for the CDR3: TGTGCCAGCAGCCTTGGGACTAGCGGGGGTATTTTCCCCGGGGAGCTGTTTTTT.

This chain links TRBV27 with TRBJ2-7; D is possibly TRBD1 (6 bases). The V gene's germline CDR1 is MNHEY and CDR2 SMNVEV (reference sequence). The CDR3 runs 14 residues. Trimming removed 4 bases from V and 4 bases from J, with 14 bases in between. Here the CDR3 reads CASSYRAPGYEQYF. The DNA for the CDR3 is TGTGCCAGCAGTTACAGGGCACCGGGATACGAGCAGTACTTC.

This CDR3 is CASSLALYGQGKEEQFF. The CDR3 DNA follows: TGTGCCAGCAGCTTAGCACTCTACGGACAGGGAAAAGAAGAGCAGTTCTTC. The chain recombines TRBV7-9 with TRBJ2-1; TRBD1 matches at 8 bases. Trimming removed 0 bases from V and 10 bases from J; junction bases left unmatched: 14. CDR3 size: 17 residues. Germline CDR1 reads SEHNR; CDR2 reads FQNEAQ (reference sequence).

This rearrangement joins TRBV19 to TRBJ2-2; 9 bases fit TRBD2. V lost 0 bases and J lost 5; bases outside the gene matches: 13. This CDR3 contains 19 residues. Germline V gene sequence: CDR1 LNHDA, CDR2 SQIVND (reference sequence). The CDR3 nucleotides are TGTGCCAGTAGTATAGAGTCCCGACTAGCGGCAGCGGGAACCGGGGAGCTGTTTTTT. This sequence encodes CASSIESRLAAAGTGELFF.

The V gene is TRBV6-5, the J gene TRBJ1-2, with 8 nucleotides matching TRBD1. J lost 2 bases, V lost 4 bases, and 3 bases had no gene match. Germline loops: CDR1 MNHEY, CDR2 SVGAGI. This CDR3 region has 14 residues. The CDR3 DNA reads as TGTGCCAGCAGTTTCCGGACAGGGAACTATGGCTACACCTTC. Its protein is CASSFRTGNYGYTF.

The genes are TRBV5-1 and TRBJ2-5, with D uncertain. V was trimmed by 1 base and J by 5 bases, leaving 6 bases between them. The CDR3 consists of 12 residues. Per germline, CDR1 SGHRS and CDR2 YFSETQ. The CDR3 loop is CASSLFEETQYF. Here the CDR3 DNA reads TGCGCCAGCAGCTTGTTCGAGGAGACCCAGTACTTC.

This clone was detected only once. The rearrangement joins TRBV19 to TRBJ1-4; no clear D. Germline V lookup: CDR1 LNHDA, CDR2 SQIVND (reference sequence). The CDR3 has 14 residues. Trimming shortened V by 0 bases and J by 3 bases, and 5 bases separated the two germline ends. The CDR3 loop reads CASSIDRANEKLFF. The CDR3 DNA sequence: TGTGCCAGTAGTATAGATCGTGCTAATGAAAAACTGTTTTTT.

V is TRBV7-6 and J is TRBJ2-1; D call uncertain. CDR3 size: 12 residues. V dropped 3 bases and J dropped 4 bases, with 4 bases sitting between them. Germline loops: CDR1 SGHVS, CDR2 FNYEAQ. Written as DNA, the CDR3 is TGTGCCAGCAGCTTTAGTTACAATGAGCAGTTCTTC. Translating gives CASSFSYNEQFF.

The V call is TRBV11-3, the J call TRBJ2-7, with TRBD2 matching over 8 bases. In germline, CDR1 is SGHNT, CDR2 YENEEA. The V gene end was trimmed by 2 bases and the J gene end by 6 bases; junction bases not matched to a gene: 0. This CDR3 has 12 amino acids. In DNA, the CDR3 is TGTGCCAGCAGCTTACGGGGGGGCGAGCAGTACTTC. Amino acid sequence: CASSLRGGEQYF.

The rearrangement uses TRBV29-1 and TRBJ1-3; no definite D call. V was trimmed by 2 bases and J by 0 bases, leaving 8 bases between them. CDR3 length: 14 amino acids. Looked up from germline, CDR1 is SQVTM and CDR2 is ANQGSEA. The CDR3 protein is CSVEQARSGNTIYF. The CDR3 bases are TGCAGCGTTGAACAGGCGCGCTCTGGAAACACCATATATTTT.

This chain joins TRBV30 and TRBJ2-6, with 11 bases matching TRBD1. In germline, CDR1 is GTSNPN, CDR2 SVGIG (reference sequence). The CDR3 has 18 residues. After removal of 0 bases from V and 3 bases from J, the junction contained 7 bases not matched to a gene. The CDR3 DNA is TGTGCCTGGAGTGTCTCGGACAGGGGGCCGAGTGGGGCCAACGTCCTGACTTTC. It specifies CAWSVSDRGPSGANVLTF. Variable domain in full (rest from reference TRBV30 and TRBJ2-6): SQTIHQWPATLVQPVGSPLSLECTVEGTSNPNLYWYRQAAGRGLQLLFYSVGIGQISSEVPQNLSASRPQDRQFILSSKKLLLSDSGFYLCAWSVSDRGPSGANVLTFGAGSRLTVL.

The V call is TRBV5-1, the J call TRBJ2-7; 10 bases are a match to TRBD2. The V segment lost 0 bases and the J segment 7 bases; nucleotides outside the gene matches: 7. The CDR3 has 15 amino acids. Germline values: CDR1 SGHRS, CDR2 YFSETQ. The CDR3 DNA is TGCGCCAGCAGCTTGGGGTCTAGCGGGAGTCAAGAGCAGTACTTC. Its protein product is CASSLGSSGSQEQYF.

The chain employs TRBV4-2 and TRBJ1-5, with D unresolved. This CDR3 comprises 15 residues. The germline gives CDR1 LGHNA, CDR2 YNFKEQ. Trimming pared 0 bases from V and 4 bases from J, leaving 10 bases between. CDR3 sequence reads: CASSQDPRQNQPQHF. The CDR3 region has the DNA TGTGCCAGCAGCCAAGACCCCAGGCAAAATCAGCCCCAGCATTTT.

CDR3 sequence: CAISESVQGNQPQHF. The CDR3, as DNA: TGTGCCATCAGTGAGTCGGTACAGGGGAATCAGCCCCAGCATTTT. V usage is TRBV10-3 and J usage is TRBJ1-5, with 7 nucleotides matching TRBD1. CDR1 and CDR2 (germline): ENHRY, SYGVKD. The CDR3 length is 15 residues. V was pared by 0 bases and J by 4 bases, with 3 bases of the junction left unmatched.

The J gene is TRBJ1-5, the V gene TRBV19, with a possible D match to TRBD1 (5 bases). From germline, CDR1 is LNHDA and CDR2 SQIVND (reference sequence). This CDR3 has 16 amino acids. The germline V and J ends were trimmed by 4 bases and 5 bases, with 18 bases remaining between them. In DNA form, the CDR3 reads TGTGCCAGTAGTAGGCAGGGTACGAGTGTCTATCAGCCCCAGCATTTT. Translation gives CASSRQGTSVYQPQHF. Drawing the rest from reference TRBV19 and TRBJ1-5, the complete variable domain is DGGITQSPKYLFRKEGQNVTLSCEQNLNHDAMYWYRQDPGQGLRLIYYSQIVNDFQKGDIAEGYSVSREKKESFPLTVTSAQKNPTAFYLCASSRQGTSVYQPQHFGDGTRLSIL.

The J gene is TRBJ1-6, the V gene TRBV7-9; possibly TRBD1 for D (6 bases). In germline, CDR1 is SEHNR, CDR2 FQNEAQ (reference sequence). Between the trimmed V and J ends, which lost 5 bases and 9 bases, there was a span of 14 bases. CDR3 size: 14 residues. The CDR3 reads CASSPSGGSSPLHF. In nucleotides, the CDR3 is TGTGCCAGCAGCCCGTCGGGGGGCAGTTCACCCCTCCACTTT. Looking up the rest from reference TRBV7-9 and TRBJ1-6 gives the full variable domain: DTGVSQNPRHKITKRGQNVTFRCDPISEHNRLYWYRQTLGQGPEFLTYFQNEAQLEKSRLLSDRFSAERPKGSFSTLEIQRTEQGDSAMYLCASSPSGGSSPLHFGNGTRLTVT.

This sequence joins TRBV12-3 or TRBV12-4 and TRBJ2-1, with D possibly matching TRBD2 (5 bases). This CDR3 is 13 amino acids long. The germline V and J ends were trimmed by 4 bases and 4 bases, with 8 bases remaining between them. CDR3 DNA sequence: TGTGCCAGCAGTTGGACTCCATACAATGAGCAGTTCTTC. As protein: CASSWTPYNEQFF.

The chain uses TRBV7-9 and TRBJ2-5, with 13 bases fitting TRBD2. The CDR3 is 16 residues long. J lost 5 bases, V lost 5 bases, and 8 bases had no gene match. CDR1 and CDR2 from the germline V gene are SEHNR and FQNEAQ (reference sequence). The DNA for the CDR3 is TGTGCCAGCAGCCTACGCCCGGGACTAGCGGGGGAGACCCAGTACTTC. This codes for CASSLRPGLAGETQYF.

The chain combines TRBV7-3 with TRBJ2-6, with D tentatively TRBD2 (5 bases). Germline values: CDR1 SGHTA, CDR2 FQGTGA. CDR3 size: 14 residues. V was shortened by 5 bases and J by 3 bases, with 8 bases between the two germline ends. CDR3 sequence: CASSAGGGANVLTF. In DNA, the CDR3 is TGTGCCAGCAGCGCGGGTGGTGGGGCCAACGTCCTGACTTTC.